The 11 T cell receptor beta chains below come from one sample, sequenced in a study of T cell clones after liver transplantation. The data were produced by immunoSEQ multiplex PCR, yet TCRdb's version contains in-frame clones alone and is incomplete. Among approximately 7,300 clones listed, around 80% were seen once. The specimen comprised CD8+ T cells from blood, sampled before liver transplant. Source of these receptors: a human donor who received a liver transplant.

This clone has a handful of counts. The gene calls are TRBV27 and TRBJ1-6; 7 bases line up with TRBD1. The CDR3 consists of 14 residues. Germline CDR1 reads MNHEY; CDR2 reads SMNVEV (reference sequence). The V gene end was trimmed by 4 bases and the J gene end by 10 bases; junction bases not matched to a gene: 7. As DNA, the CDR3 is TGTGCCAGCAGTTACACAGGGGAAGGGTCACCCCTCCACTTT. Its protein is CASSYTGEGSPLHF.

The chain uses TRBV15 and TRBJ2-7; D call uncertain. Looked up from germline, CDR1 is LNHNV and CDR2 is YYDKDF (reference sequence). The CDR3 contains 15 residues. Between the trimmed V and J ends, which lost 3 bases and 6 bases, there was a span of 18 bases. The CDR3 sequence: CATSRPDSSRLEQYF. CDR3 sequence (DNA): TGTGCCACCAGCAGGCCAGATAGTAGCCGCCTCGAGCAGTACTTC.

Here the CDR3 reads CASSPISDRGPLEQYF. DNA of the CDR3: TGTGCCAGCAGCCCGATCTCCGACAGGGGGCCTCTCGAGCAGTACTTC. The chain is built from TRBV28 and TRBJ2-7, with 10 bases that match TRBD1. The V gene's germline CDR1 is MDHEN and CDR2 SYDVKM. The V gene end was trimmed by 6 bases and the J gene end by 6 bases; junction bases not matched to a gene: 14. The CDR3 runs to 16 residues.

V is TRBV4-1 and J is TRBJ1-5, with D unresolved. The V gene's germline CDR1 is MGHRA and CDR2 YSYEKL. Trimming shortened V by 0 bases and J by 5 bases, and 8 bases separated the two germline ends. The CDR3 is made up of 14 amino acids. CDR3 in amino acids: CASSQDSVYQPQHF. In DNA, the CDR3 is TGCGCCAGCAGCCAAGACTCGGTCTATCAGCCCCAGCATTTT.

This clone occurred a few times. The V gene is TRBV15, the J gene TRBJ2-5; 7 nucleotides line up with TRBD2. Looked up from germline, CDR1 is LNHNV and CDR2 is YYDKDF (reference sequence). The CDR3 has 15 amino acids. J was trimmed by 3 bases and V by 1 base; bases with no gene match: 5. CDR3 in amino acids: CATSRADRGEETQYF. The DNA of the CDR3 is TGTGCCACCAGCAGAGCGGATCGGGGGGAAGAGACCCAGTACTTC.

The rearrangement uses TRBV27 and TRBJ2-2, with TRBD1 matching over 10 bases. CDR1 and CDR2 from the germline V gene are MNHEY and SMNVEV (reference sequence). Losses at the gene ends were 6 bases for V and 7 bases for J; bases not matched to a gene: 2. The CDR3 is 13 amino acids. CDR3 bases: TGTGCCAGCAGGGGACAGGGGTTCGGGGAGCTGTTTTTT. Translating gives CASRGQGFGELFF.

This sequence joins TRBV4-1 and TRBJ2-7; D uncertain. The ends were cut back, 0 bases at V and 3 bases at J, with 9 bases in the middle. The CDR3 sequence is 14 residues long. CDR1 and CDR2 from the germline V gene are MGHRA and YSYEKL. DNA of the CDR3: TGCGCCAGCAGCCAAGAAACCAGATTCTACGAGCAGTACTTC. Amino acids: CASSQETRFYEQYF.

This chain joins TRBV28 and TRBJ1-5; a possible D gene is TRBD1 (6 bases). The germline V and J ends were trimmed by 7 bases and 4 bases, with 14 bases remaining between them. The CDR3 runs 14 residues. Germline CDR1 and CDR2: MDHEN and SYDVKM. This CDR3 is CASKTQGGNQPQHF. DNA of the CDR3: TGTGCCAGCAAAACACAGGGCGGGAATCAGCCCCAGCATTTT.

The gene calls are TRBV19 and TRBJ1-2; D remains ambiguous. CDR1 LNHDA and CDR2 SQIVND come from the germline V gene (reference sequence). V was pared by 2 bases and J by 4 bases, with 8 bases between. The CDR3 covers 13 residues. The CDR3 region is CASSITATYGYTF. For the CDR3, the DNA is TGTGCCAGTAGTATAACCGCTACCTATGGCTACACCTTC.

The rearrangement uses TRBV19 and TRBJ1-5; D is ambiguous. Trimming took 5 bases from V and 4 from J, leaving 18 bases between them. In germline, CDR1 is LNHDA, CDR2 SQIVND (reference sequence). The CDR3 extends over 16 amino acids. The CDR3: CASSPNMGSGNQPQHF. CDR3 sequence (DNA): TGTGCCAGTAGTCCCAACATGGGGTCGGGAAATCAGCCCCAGCATTTT.

This clone has only a few counts. V is TRBV6-6 and J is TRBJ1-2; no firm D call. The CDR3 is 10 residues long. V dropped 8 bases and J dropped 6 bases, with 7 bases sitting between them. The germline V gene has CDR1 MNHNY and CDR2 SVGAGI (reference sequence). The CDR3 DNA is TGTGCCAGCGCAACAAATGGCTACACCTTC. It specifies CASATNGYTF.